These 4 T cell receptor beta chains were sequenced from one sample in a study of neoadjuvant anti-PD-1 for oral cavity cancer. The protocol was immunoSEQ multiplex PCR, while the TCRdb copy is restricted to in-frame clones and leaves out a portion. The data contain over 14,000 clones, roughly 72% of them singletons. Source: PBMCs, taken before nivolumab (anti-PD-1) treatment. The receptors come from a person aged 35-79 years with oral cavity squamous cell carcinoma.

This clone is a singleton in its sample. The gene calls are TRBV5-4 and TRBJ2-1, with TRBD2 matching 9 bases. With V trimmed by 4 bases and J by 4 bases, 12 bases remained unmatched. CDR3 length: 17 amino acids. CDR1 and CDR2 from the germline V gene are SGHNT and YYREEE (reference sequence). The DNA for the CDR3 is TGTGCCAGCAGCATGGTGGGCGGGGGGGCTAGGTACAATGAGCAGTTCTTC. It specifies CASSMVGGGARYNEQFF.

The chain employs TRBV9 and TRBJ1-1; D might be TRBD1 (5 bases). Trimming cost V 3 bases and J 0 bases, with 18 bases left between them. Germline CDR1 and CDR2: SGDLS and YYNGEE. This CDR3 is 17 amino acids long. CDR3 sequence: CASSAIAGTGMNTEAFF. The CDR3 bases are TGTGCCAGCAGCGCCATCGCCGGGACCGGTATGAACACTGAAGCTTTCTTT.

V usage is TRBV30 and J usage is TRBJ1-4, with TRBD1 matching 10 bases. The CDR3 contains 13 residues. Unmatched junction bases numbered 2, after V lost 1 base and J lost 9 bases. Germline assignment: CDR1 GTSNPN and CDR2 SVGIG (reference sequence). The CDR3 sequence: CAWSGDRGQKLFF. For the CDR3, the DNA is TGTGCCTGGAGTGGGGACAGGGGTCAAAAACTGTTTTTT.

V usage is TRBV30 and J usage is TRBJ2-1; D remains ambiguous. V was shortened by 1 base and J by 0 bases, with 10 bases between the two germline ends. The CDR3 spans 15 residues. The V gene's germline CDR1 is GTSNPN and CDR2 SVGIG (reference sequence). The CDR3 nucleotides read TGTGCCTGGAGTGATTCTTCGCGCTCCTACAATGAGCAGTTCTTC. This translates into CAWSDSSRSYNEQFF.